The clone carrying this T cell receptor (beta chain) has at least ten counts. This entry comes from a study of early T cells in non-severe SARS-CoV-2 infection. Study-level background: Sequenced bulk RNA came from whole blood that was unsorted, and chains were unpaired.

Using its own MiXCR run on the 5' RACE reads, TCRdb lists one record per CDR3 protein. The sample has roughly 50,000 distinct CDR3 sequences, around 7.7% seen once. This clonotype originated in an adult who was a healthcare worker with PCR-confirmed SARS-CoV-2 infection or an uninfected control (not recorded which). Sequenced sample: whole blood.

The CDR3 reads CASRASKNIQYF. In DNA, the CDR3 is TGTGCCAGCAGAGCATCCAAAAACATTCAGTACTTC. This chain joins TRBV12-3 or TRBV12-4 and TRBJ2-4, with unresolved D. Trimming removed 6 bases from V and 2 bases from J, with 5 bases in between. This CDR3 has 12 amino acids.